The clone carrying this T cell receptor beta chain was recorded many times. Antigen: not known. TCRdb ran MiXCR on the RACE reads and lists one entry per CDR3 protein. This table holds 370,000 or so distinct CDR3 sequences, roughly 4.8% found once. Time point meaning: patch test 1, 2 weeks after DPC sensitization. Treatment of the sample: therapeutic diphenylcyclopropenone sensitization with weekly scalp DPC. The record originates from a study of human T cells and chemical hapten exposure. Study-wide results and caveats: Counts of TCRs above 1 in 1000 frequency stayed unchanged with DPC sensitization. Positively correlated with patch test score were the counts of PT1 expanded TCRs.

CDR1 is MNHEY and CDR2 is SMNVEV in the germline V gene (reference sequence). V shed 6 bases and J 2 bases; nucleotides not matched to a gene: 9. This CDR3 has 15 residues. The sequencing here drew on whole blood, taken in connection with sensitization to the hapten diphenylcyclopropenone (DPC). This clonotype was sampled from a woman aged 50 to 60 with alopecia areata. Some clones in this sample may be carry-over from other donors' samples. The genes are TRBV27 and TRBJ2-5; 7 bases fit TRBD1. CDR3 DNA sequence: TGTGCCAGCAGACAAGGACAGGCCCTACAAGAGACCCAGTACTTC. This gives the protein CASRQGQALQETQYF.